This passage covers 23 T cell receptor beta chains from one sample sequenced in a study of blood T cell repertoires in COVID-19. The protocol was immunoSEQ multiplex PCR, while the TCRdb copy is restricted to in-frame clones and leaves out a portion. The data contain 80,000 to 95,000 clones, over 70% of them singletons. Sample: peripheral blood. The receptors stem from a man older than 75 with active or convalescent COVID-19.

This clone was found once. The CDR3, as DNA: TGTGCCACCAGCAGGGACAGGGTGAACACTGAAGCTTTCTTT. Residues: CATSRDRVNTEAFF. The J gene is TRBJ1-1, the V gene TRBV15, with 8 bases lining up with TRBD1. V trimming: 3 bases; J trimming: 0 bases; junction bases outside the gene matches: 0. This CDR3 has 14 residues. Germline CDR1 LNHNV, CDR2 YYDKDF (reference sequence). Full variable domain (missing parts from reference TRBV15 and TRBJ1-1): DAMVIQNPRYQVTQFGKPVTLSCSQTLNHNVMYWYQQKSSQAPKLLFHYYDKDFNNEADTPDNFQSRRPNTSFCFLDIRSPGLGDTAMYLCATSRDRVNTEAFFGQGTRLTVV.

This chain uses TRBV7-2 with TRBJ2-5; 7 bases agree with TRBD2. Germline V lookup: CDR1 SGHTA, CDR2 FQGNSA. The length of the CDR3 is 17 residues. The ends lost 5 bases at V and 7 bases at J; junction bases unmatched: 19. The CDR3 sequence: CASSQEGAGTPWGTQYF. DNA of the CDR3: TGTGCCAGCAGCCAGGAGGGAGCGGGGACTCCCTGGGGGACCCAGTACTTC.

The chain has TRBV3-1 (or the pseudogene TRBV3-2) and TRBJ2-4; 13 bases map to TRBD2. V shed 4 bases, J shed 9 bases, and the junction held 15 bases outside the gene matches. Germline assignment: CDR1 LGHDT and CDR2 YNNKEL (reference sequence). This CDR3 comprises 18 residues. The CDR3 nucleotides are TGTGCCAGCAGCCGGACGTCAGGACTAGCGGGGGAAGATAGCATTCAGTACTTC. Its protein is CASSRTSGLAGEDSIQYF.

This clone came up a few times. This chain joins TRBV20-1 and TRBJ1-3; TRBD1 might be the D (6 bases). Germline lookup yields CDR1 DFQATT and CDR2 SNEGSKA (reference sequence). This CDR3 has 15 residues. The V and J ends lost 3 bases and 0 bases respectively, with 12 bases between them. For the CDR3, the DNA is TGCAGTGCTAGTAGACAGGCCTTCTCTGGAAACACCATATATTTT. As protein: CSASRQAFSGNTIYF.

The chain combines TRBV28 with TRBJ2-3, with 11 nucleotides matching TRBD2. The trim removed 4 bases at V and 6 bases at J, leaving 18 bases unmatched. The germline V gene has CDR1 MDHEN and CDR2 SYDVKM. The CDR3 extends over 19 amino acids. The DNA for the CDR3 is TGTGCCAGCAGTTCCCCTCCGGGACTAGCGGTGCGCGTGGAGGATACGCAGTATTTT. Protein: CASSSPPGLAVRVEDTQYF.

This clone occurred once. The genes are TRBV5-6 and TRBJ2-1; 8 bases map to TRBD1. The CDR3 is made up of 19 amino acids. Germline values: CDR1 SGHDT, CDR2 YYEEEE. Trimming took 3 bases from V and 8 from J; bases not matched to a gene: 22. CDR3 sequence (DNA): TGTGCCAGCAGCTCACCCTATTCAGGGGGCCAAGGGAAAGGGCATGAGCAGTTCTTC. Translation gives CASSSPYSGGQGKGHEQFF. The variable domain in full, with the rest retrieved from reference TRBV5-6 and TRBJ2-1, is DAGVTQSPTHLIKTRGQQVTLRCSPKSGHDTVSWYQQALGQGPQFIFQYYEEEERQRGNFPDRFSGHQFPNYSSELNVNALLLGDSALYLCASSSPYSGGQGKGHEQFFGPGTRLTVL.

The chain combines TRBV6-2 or TRBV6-3 with TRBJ2-3, with D possibly being TRBD2 (6 bases). CDR3 size: 14 residues. V was pared by 4 bases and J by 1 base, with 9 bases between. From germline, CDR1 is MNHEY and CDR2 SVGEGT. CDR3 nucleotide sequence: TGTGCCAGCAGTTTCGGACTACGCACAGATACGCAGTATTTT. Translation gives CASSFGLRTDTQYF.

The chain couples TRBV6-1 to TRBJ1-2; D call uncertain. There are 13 residues in the CDR3. The germline V and J ends were trimmed by 3 bases and 1 base, with 6 bases remaining between them. Germline V lookup: CDR1 MNHNS, CDR2 SASEGT. The CDR3 region has the DNA TGTGCCAGCAGTGAGCCGGGTAACTATGGCTACACCTTC. It specifies CASSEPGNYGYTF.

The chain joins TRBV4-3 to TRBJ2-1; D not certain. Germline CDR1 reads LGHNA; CDR2 reads YSLEER. Trimming cost V 4 bases and J 1 base, with 5 bases left between them. The CDR3 contains 13 residues. The CDR3 bases are TGCGCCAGCAGCCGGCGGTCCTACAATGAGCAGTTCTTC. It codes for CASSRRSYNEQFF.

The chain couples TRBV15 to TRBJ2-3; 7 nucleotides match TRBD1. CDR3 length equals 17 residues. J was trimmed by 2 bases and V by 5 bases; bases with no gene match: 13. Germline CDR1 LNHNV, CDR2 YYDKDF (reference sequence). The CDR3 loop is CATSLGRDSAFTDTQYF. DNA of the CDR3: TGTGCCACCAGCCTGGGCCGGGACAGCGCCTTCACAGATACGCAGTATTTT.

This clone appeared once. This chain joins TRBV4-1 and TRBJ1-1; D is possibly TRBD1 (6 bases). Trimming removed 4 bases from V and 5 bases from J, with 11 bases in between. The CDR3 consists of 13 residues. Looked up from germline, CDR1 is MGHRA and CDR2 is YSYEKL. The CDR3 coding sequence is TGCGCCAGCAGCCTCCCCAGGGGAACTGAAGCTTTCTTT. As protein: CASSLPRGTEAFF.

The table lists this clone with a count of one. CDR3 in DNA: TGTGCCATAAGTTGGGACTCGGAGACCCAGTACTTC. Amino acid sequence: CAISWDSETQYF. The chain couples TRBV7-9 to TRBJ2-5, with D possibly matching TRBD2 (6 bases). Per the germline V gene, CDR1 is SEHNR and CDR2 is FQNEAQ (reference sequence). The CDR3 totals 12 residues. The V and J ends lost 10 bases and 5 bases respectively, with 14 bases between them.

This rearrangement joins TRBV10-2 to TRBJ1-2; TRBD1 might be the D (5 bases). The CDR3 has 13 residues. Between the trimmed V and J ends, which lost 11 bases and 2 bases, there was a span of 15 bases. CDR1 is WSHSY, CDR2 SAAADI, per germline. The CDR3 DNA follows: TGCGCCGCCTTGGGGGGAACGAACTATGGCTACACCTTC. It encodes CAALGGTNYGYTF.

J is TRBJ2-1 and V is TRBV7-8, with TRBD1 matching over 7 bases. CDR1 SGHVS and CDR2 FQNEAQ come from the germline V gene. Losses at the gene ends were 5 bases for V and 0 bases for J; bases not matched to a gene: 4. CDR3 length: 15 amino acids. DNA of the CDR3: TGTGCCAGCAGCCCGACAGGGATCTCCTACAATGAGCAGTTCTTC. Protein product: CASSPTGISYNEQFF. Looking up the rest from reference TRBV7-8 and TRBJ2-1 gives the full variable domain: GAGVSQSPRYKVAKRGQDVALRCDPISGHVSLFWYQQALGQGPEFLTYFQNEAQLDKSGLPSDRFFAERPEGSVSTLKIQRTQQEDSAVYLCASSPTGISYNEQFFGPGTRLTVL.

The CDR3 sequence: CASSLDRYEQYF. The DNA for the CDR3 is TGTGCCAGCAGCTTAGACAGGTACGAGCAGTACTTC. The chain employs TRBV5-4 and TRBJ2-7; D is possibly TRBD1 (6 bases). CDR1 SGHNT and CDR2 YYREEE come from the germline V gene (reference sequence). Trimming pared 2 bases from V and 4 bases from J, leaving 7 bases between. This CDR3 region has 12 residues.

The chain combines TRBV7-9 with TRBJ1-6; tentative D call: TRBD1 (6 bases). CDR1 and CDR2 from the germline V gene are SEHNR and FQNEAQ (reference sequence). The V and J ends lost 1 base and 7 bases respectively, with 8 bases between them. There are 14 residues in the CDR3. The CDR3 here is CASSLGQENSPLHF. In nucleotides, the CDR3 is TGTGCCAGCAGCTTAGGACAGGAGAATTCACCCCTCCACTTT.

The V and J genes are TRBV2 and TRBJ1-5; D might be TRBD1 (6 bases). Germline V gene data show CDR1 as SNHLY and CDR2 as FYNNEI. V was shortened by 3 bases and J by 1 base, with 16 bases between the two germline ends. The CDR3 contains 17 residues. CDR3 protein: CASSEGGLQTSNQPQHF. The CDR3 DNA follows: TGTGCCAGCAGTGAGGGGGGGCTACAGACCAGCAATCAGCCCCAGCATTTT. The whole variable domain, filled in from reference TRBV2 and TRBJ1-5, reads EPEVTQTPSHQVTQMGQEVILRCVPISNHLYFYWYRQILGQKVEFLVSFYNNEISEKSEIFDDQFSVERPDGSNFTLKIRSTKLEDSAMYFCASSEGGLQTSNQPQHFGDGTRLSIL.

The rearrangement joins TRBV30 to TRBJ2-1; D is uncertain. The CDR3 loop spans 13 amino acids. Looked up from germline, CDR1 is GTSNPN and CDR2 is SVGIG (reference sequence). The germline V and J ends were trimmed by 2 bases and 12 bases, with 17 bases remaining between them. In DNA, the CDR3 is TGTGCCTGGAGTATCTCTCATGACTTAGGGCAGTTCTTC. Its translation is CAWSISHDLGQFF.

The V gene is TRBV29-1, the J gene TRBJ2-2, with D hard to call. The V gene's germline CDR1 is SQVTM and CDR2 ANQGSEA. V was pared by 2 bases and J by 8 bases, with 9 bases between. This CDR3 region has 12 residues. CDR3 region: CSVEWALGELFF. The DNA for the CDR3 is TGCAGCGTTGAATGGGCCCTGGGGGAGCTGTTTTTT.

This sequence joins TRBV6-6 and TRBJ2-1; TRBD1 aligns across 7 bases. There are 16 residues in the CDR3. J was trimmed by 4 bases and V by 5 bases; bases with no gene match: 11. Germline V gene lookup returns CDR1 MNHNY and CDR2 SVGAGI (reference sequence). The CDR3 protein is CASSPTGVSLYNEQFF. The DNA of the CDR3 is TGTGCCAGCAGTCCTACAGGGGTTTCCCTATACAATGAGCAGTTCTTC.

The chain is built from TRBV27 and TRBJ2-5, with 11 bases identical to TRBD2. Per germline, CDR1 MNHEY and CDR2 SMNVEV (reference sequence). This CDR3 spans 16 amino acids. Trimming cost V 5 bases and J 1 base; bases outside gene matches: 6. CDR3 residues: CASSRLAGPTQETQYF. CDR3 DNA sequence: TGTGCCAGCAGTAGACTAGCGGGGCCCACCCAAGAGACCCAGTACTTC.

This sequence joins TRBV5-1 and TRBJ2-7; 8 positions match TRBD1. The V and J ends lost 4 bases and 5 bases, in that order; junction bases with no gene match: 8. Germline CDR1 SGHRS, CDR2 YFSETQ. This CDR3 is 14 amino acids long. In DNA, the CDR3 is TGCGCCAGCAGCCCAGATGGACAGGGAGACGAGCAGTACTTC. This translates into CASSPDGQGDEQYF.

The chain employs TRBV4-1 and TRBJ2-1, with 13 bases that match TRBD2. CDR3 length: 18 amino acids. V dropped 0 bases and J dropped 4; count of bases not matched to a gene: 6. Germline CDR1 is MGHRA and CDR2 is YSYEKL. The CDR3 DNA reads as TGCGCCAGCAGCCAAGATAGAACTAGCGGGGGGGCTTACAATGAGCAGTTCTTC. Residues: CASSQDRTSGGAYNEQFF.